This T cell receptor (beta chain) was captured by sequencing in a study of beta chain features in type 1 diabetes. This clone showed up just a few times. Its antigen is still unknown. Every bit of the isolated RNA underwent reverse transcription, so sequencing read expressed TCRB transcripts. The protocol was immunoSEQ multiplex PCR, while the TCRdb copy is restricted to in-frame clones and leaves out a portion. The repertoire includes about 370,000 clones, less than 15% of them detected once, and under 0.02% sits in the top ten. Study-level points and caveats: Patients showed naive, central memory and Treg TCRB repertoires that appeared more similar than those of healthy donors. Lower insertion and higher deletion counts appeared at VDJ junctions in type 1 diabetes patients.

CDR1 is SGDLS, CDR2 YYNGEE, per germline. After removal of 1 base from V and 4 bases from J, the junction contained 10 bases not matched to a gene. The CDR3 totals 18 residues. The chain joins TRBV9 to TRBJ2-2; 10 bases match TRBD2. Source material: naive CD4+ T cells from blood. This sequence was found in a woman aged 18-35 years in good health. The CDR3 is CASSVFAASSGSTGELFF. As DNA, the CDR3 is TGTGCCAGCAGCGTATTCGCGGCGTCTAGCGGGAGCACCGGGGAGCTGTTTTTT.